Listed below are T cell receptor beta chains from one sample, sequenced in a study of T cell responses to AZD1222 COVID-19 vaccine. Profiled with immunoSEQ multiplex PCR; TCRdb holds only in-frame clones, not every one. The sample lists some 180,000 clones, 80% to 95% occurring once. Sequencing used peripheral blood, obtained on day 0 of AZD1222 vaccination. The receptors shown here come from an adult in good health. Both conserved end residues are part of each CDR3. The D gene is left open where the match is weak. Clone size is given for some rows only: seen once, a few or many times, or a class if the clone is expanded.

>TRBV27|.|.|TRBJ1-2|15
TGTGCCAGCAGTTTAAAAGCAGGGTGGGACTATGGCTACACCTTC
CASSLKAGWDYGYTF
>TRBV11-2|TRBD1|once|TRBJ1-2|14
TGTGCCAGCAGCCTGGACAGGGAAGCTCGGGGCTACACCTTC
CASSLDREARGYTF
>TRBV12-3/TRBV12-4|.|.|TRBJ2-5|13
TGTGCCAGCAGTCCCTGGGCGGAGGAGACCCAGTACTTC
CASSPWAEETQYF
>TRBV5-8|TRBD1|.|TRBJ1-5|15
TGTGCCAGCAGCCCGGGACAGGATAGCAATCAGCCCCAGCATTTT
CASSPGQDSNQPQHF
>TRBV3-1/TRBV3-2|TRBD2|.|TRBJ2-3|16
TGTGCCAGCAGCCAAGTCCGCGGGGGGACCACAGATACGCAGTATTTT
CASSQVRGGTTDTQYF
>TRBV29-1|TRBD1|.|TRBJ2-7|13
TGCAGCGTTGAAAAGAGACAGGGGTACGAGCAGTACTTC
CSVEKRQGYEQYF
>TRBV2|TRBD2|.|TRBJ2-1|14
TGTGCCAGCAGGGGAGCTAGCGGGCGTGATGAGCAGTTCTTC
CASRGASGRDEQFF
>TRBV6-5|TRBD1|.|TRBJ1-6|13
TGTGCCAGCTCCGGGACAGATAATTCACCCCTCCACTTT
CASSGTDNSPLHF
>TRBV12-5|TRBD2|once|TRBJ2-1|15
TGTGCTAGTGGTTTCGGGAGCGGGAGTATGGATGAGCAGTTCTTC
CASGFGSGSMDEQFF
>TRBV7-2|TRBD1|.|TRBJ2-7|15
TGTGCCAGCAGCTTCGGGACAGGGGGGGTGGTTGAGCAGTACTTC
CASSFGTGGVVEQYF
>TRBV3-1/TRBV3-2|.|few|TRBJ1-2|16
TGTGCCAGCAGCCAAAAGGGAGGGGCCCTTAACTATGGCTACACCTTC
CASSQKGGALNYGYTF
>TRBV19|.|.|TRBJ2-6|16
TGTGCCAGTAGTATAGGGGGGCCCCCTGGGGCCAACGTCCTGACTTTC
CASSIGGPPGANVLTF
>TRBV7-8|.|.|TRBJ1-5|15
TGTGCCAGCAGCTTAGCGGGGGGTAGCAATCAGCCCCAGCATTTT
CASSLAGGSNQPQHF
>TRBV19|TRBD2|.|TRBJ2-1|15
TGTGCCACCCAGTTGAGTAGCGGGAGGGCCGGTGAGCAGTTCTTC
CATQLSSGRAGEQFF
>TRBV9|.|.|TRBJ1-5|16
TGTGCCAGCAGCGTAGGCCAGGGTGGGATCAATCAGCCCCAGCATTTT
CASSVGQGGINQPQHF
>TRBV12-3/TRBV12-4|.|.|TRBJ1-1|11
TGTGCCAGCAGTTTCCGGGACCCTCCAACCTTT
CASSFRDPPTF
>TRBV14|.|.|TRBJ2-7|15
TGTGCCAGCAGCCGAACCCTGACCGGGGACTACGAGCAGTACTTC
CASSRTLTGDYEQYF
>TRBV19|.|.|TRBJ1-1|15
TGTGCCAGTAGTGACCCCGGGACGGCGAACACTGAAGCTTTCTTT
CASSDPGTANTEAFF
>TRBV27|.|.|TRBJ2-7|14
TGTGCCAGCTCGGGGACACTCCGTCCCTACGAGCAGTACTTC
CASSGTLRPYEQYF
>TRBV5-1|TRBD2|.|TRBJ2-2|16
TGCGCCAGTACTCTTTCGGTGGGAGGGCCAACCGGGGAGCTGTTTTTT
CASTLSVGGPTGELFF
>TRBV5-8|.|.|TRBJ2-1|11
TGTGCCAGCAGCCCCCGAGTAGAGCAGTTCTTC
CASSPRVEQFF
>TRBV11-1|TRBD1|.|TRBJ2-7|14
TGTGCCAGCAGCGATGACAGGGGGATTCGAGAGCAGTACTTC
CASSDDRGIREQYF
>TRBV14|.|few|TRBJ2-2|13
TGTGCCAGCAGAGCAGAATACACCGGGGAGCTGTTTTTT
CASRAEYTGELFF
>TRBV7-2|.|once|TRBJ2-1|15
TGTGCCAGCAGCTTAGTTCCAGGGGGGAGGAATGAGCAGTTCTTC
CASSLVPGGRNEQFF
>TRBV24-1|.|.|TRBJ1-5|14
TGTGCCACCAGTGACCACAATAGCAATCAGCCCCAGCATTTT
CATSDHNSNQPQHF
>TRBV6-6|.|.|TRBJ1-1|15
TGTGCCAGCAGGACGCAAGGTGGTGTTGACACTGAAGCTTTCTTT
CASRTQGGVDTEAFF
>TRBV18|.|.|TRBJ2-5|14
TGTGCCAGCTCACCCGGGTGGGGAGGAGAGACCCAGTACTTC
CASSPGWGGETQYF
>TRBV10-3|TRBD2|.|TRBJ2-1|11
TGTGCCGCCAGCGGGGCCAATGAGCAGTTCTTC
CAASGANEQFF
>TRBV6-2/TRBV6-3|.|.|TRBJ2-5|14
TGTGCCAGCAGTAGCCCCCTTATCCGGGAGACCCAGTACTTC
CASSSPLIRETQYF
>TRBV12-3/TRBV12-4|.|.|TRBJ2-3|13
TGTGCCAGCAGGATGGAGAGGAAGGCTACGCAGTATTTT
CASRMERKATQYF
>TRBV1|.|.|TRBJ1-5|13
TGCACCCCAGACAGGGCGTACAATCAGCCCCAGCATTTT
CTPDRAYNQPQHF